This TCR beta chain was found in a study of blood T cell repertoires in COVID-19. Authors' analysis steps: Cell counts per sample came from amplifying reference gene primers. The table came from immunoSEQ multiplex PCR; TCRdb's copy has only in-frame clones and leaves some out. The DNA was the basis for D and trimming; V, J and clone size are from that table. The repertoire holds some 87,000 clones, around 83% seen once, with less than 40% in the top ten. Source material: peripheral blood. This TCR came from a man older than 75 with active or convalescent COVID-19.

The CDR3 DNA reads TGTGCCAGCAGCCCCGGAGGACAGAAGCAGTTCTTC. It translates to CASSPGGQKQFF. The gene calls are TRBV11-3 and TRBJ2-1, with D perhaps matching TRBD1 (6 bases). V lost 5 bases and J 11 bases, leaving 13 bases between the germline ends. This CDR3 spans 12 amino acids. Germline lookup yields CDR1 SGHNT and CDR2 YENEEA. Looking up the rest from reference TRBV11-3 and TRBJ2-1 gives the full variable domain: EAGVVQSPRYKIIEKKQPVAFWCNPISGHNTLYWYLQNLGQGPELLIRYENEEAVDDSQLPKDRFSAERLKGVDSTLKIQPAELGDSAVYLCASSPGGQKQFFGPGTRLTVL.